The sequence of this T cell receptor (beta chain) was determined in a study of radiation and T cells in renal cell carcinoma. Study results and caveats: Dominant CDR3 motifs occupied more repertoire in irradiated than control tumors.

Profiled with immunoSEQ multiplex PCR; TCRdb holds only in-frame clones, not every one. The table shows 18,000 or so clones, with around three fifths occurring only once. Regarding treatment: treatment-naive control, cytoreductive nephrectomy. About this clone: Its antigen is not identified.

Germline CDR1 reads SGDLS; CDR2 reads YYNGEE. The CDR3 is 16 residues long. The V segment lost 4 bases and the J segment 4 bases; nucleotides outside the gene matches: 12. Sample: tumor tissue, taken from a patient whose treatment was nephrectomy without radiotherapy. The J gene is TRBJ2-7, the V gene TRBV9; 9 nucleotides line up with TRBD2. The TCR comes from a man in his fifties or sixties with renal cell carcinoma. CDR3 bases: TGTGCCAGCAGCCCGGGGGCTAGCGGGACACGGTACGAGCAGTACTTC. Translated, it gives CASSPGASGTRYEQYF.